This T cell receptor (beta chain) was recovered during a study of T cell responses to AZD1222 COVID-19 vaccine listed by TCRdb under 2021. For the wider study: AZD1222 recipients whose second dose came at about 4 weeks and those whose second dose came at about 12 weeks were combined into one group, since spike-specific TCR depth and breadth did not differ between the two schedules. TCR sequencing covered fewer than 250 trial participants: 200 to 210 given two doses of AZD1222 and approximately 26 given two doses of MenACWY control vaccine. Trial participants were enrolled by age into subgroups of 18-55, 56-69 and 70-plus years, and around 140, 26 and 57 TCR-sequenced participants, respectively, were included in these subgroups.

The CDR3 runs 14 residues from the cysteine to the phenylalanine. Only the CDR3 region is kept as DNA, spanning 42 bases read in frame from base 1. Based on the germline V gene (reference sequence), the CDR1 and CDR2 sequences are LGHDT and YNNKEL. A distance of 8 bases separates the germline ends of V and J, which lose 3 bases and 2 bases respectively. The CDR3 regions of human TCRbeta chains were subjected to immunosequencing. On the study's bioinformatics: TCRs in the repertoires were compared against a reference library of SARS-CoV-2-specific TCRs that had been generated with the MIRA antigen-specificity platform. Breadth meant the fraction of unique TCRs that were SARS-CoV-2-associated, whereas depth meant the fraction of total T cells that were SARS-CoV-2-associated. Each spike-specific TCR was assigned to its reactive spike region and to a CD4 or CD8 class using the MIRA data. Log10-transformed breadth and depth values were compared by one-way ANOVA with Sidak's multiple comparisons tests. Not all clones reach the TCRdb copy of this immuneACCESS table, which keeps in-frame sequences only. Checked studies attribute under half of the gap to unresolved V genes and leave the rest unexplained. The V and J calls and clone size are taken from that table; D and trimming were inferred from the DNA. A total of approximately 130,000 clones appear in this sample, roughly 88% of them only once. The ten largest account for 9.4% of the sample.

The research as a whole found: Most participants were white British and females outnumbered males, and the authors suggested that clonal diversity may have been underestimated. After two AZD1222 doses, spike-specific TCR breadth and depth were significantly higher than at day 0 and than in MenACWY recipients. Nearly half of unique spike-specific TCRs reportedly recognized epitopes outside regions mutated in the B.1.351 and B.1.1.7 variants. The 56-69-year group was small, and its depth increase did not reach significance, likely because of low power. Only 5 to 7 AZD1222 recipients were SARS-CoV-2 seropositive at baseline, limiting conclusions about previously exposed vaccinees. Vaccine-associated CD4 TCRs spanned the whole spike protein, with dominant responses in regions 160-218 and 743-854. Because no day 14 peak-response samples were available, repertoires were characterized only after the peak T cell response.

Concerning this clone itself: Its recognized antigen is unknown. Base quality data are lacking; no much larger clone is found one base away.

The time point label corresponds to: baseline before first vaccination. The vaccinee samples were drawn from two UK trials, COV001 and COV002, one of which was a single-blind randomized controlled phase 2/3 trial testing AZD1222 (ChAdOx1 nCoV-19) in healthy adults. For TCRbeta chain sequencing, PBMC samples were collected from trial participants at day 0 and at day 28 after the second dose. The receptor was isolated from an adult in good health. Sequences were derived from peripheral blood, sampled on day 0 of AZD1222 vaccination. This receptor chain uses TRBV3-1 (or the pseudogene TRBV3-2) and TRBJ1-3, with no confident D gene call. The CDR3 region reads CASSHGQPGNTIYF. The nucleotides read TGTGCCAGCAGCCATGGTCAACCTGGAAACACCATATATTTT.